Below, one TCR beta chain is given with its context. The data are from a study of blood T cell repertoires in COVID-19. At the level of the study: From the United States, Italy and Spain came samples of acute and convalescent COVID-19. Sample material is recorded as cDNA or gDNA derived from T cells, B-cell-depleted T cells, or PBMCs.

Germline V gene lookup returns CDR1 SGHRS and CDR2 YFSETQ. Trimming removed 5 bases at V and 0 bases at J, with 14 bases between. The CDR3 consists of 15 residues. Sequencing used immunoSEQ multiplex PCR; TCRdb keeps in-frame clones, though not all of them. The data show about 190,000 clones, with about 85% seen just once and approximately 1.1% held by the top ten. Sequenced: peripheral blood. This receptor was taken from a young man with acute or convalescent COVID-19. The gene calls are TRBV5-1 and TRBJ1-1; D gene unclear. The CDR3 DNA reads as TGCGCCAGCAGTGCGGCCGTTTTTCTGAACACTGAAGCTTTCTTT. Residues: CASSAAVFLNTEAFF.